This is a list of T cell receptor beta chains from one sample in a study of regulatory T cells in long-lasting Graves disease. TCRdb independently ran MiXCR on the multiplex PCR reads; one entry per CDR3 protein. The profile shows approximately 350,000 distinct CDR3 sequences, approximately 25% of them singletons. Sequenced material: peripheral blood mononuclear cells (PBMCs), taken when the disease was refractory, from a patient treated with antithyroid drugs. The source of these receptors is a woman aged 40 to 50 with Graves disease. Both conserved end residues are part of each CDR3. A D gene is named only where the DNA matches it firmly. For some rows the clone size is stated as once, few or many, or as a class when expanded; others skip it.

clone_size	v_call	d_call	j_call	cdr3_aa	cdr3_nt
few	TRBV28	-	TRBJ2-7	CASSRGPVGPSYEQYF	TGTGCCAGCAGTCGCGGACCGGTCGGGCCATCCTACGAGCAGTACTTC
few	TRBV7-9	-	TRBJ2-7	CASSLTGTPYEQYF	TGTGCCAGCAGCTTGACCGGGACGCCCTACGAGCAGTACTTC
many	TRBV28	-	TRBJ2-7	CASSLSGGRLRRYEQYF	TGTGCCAGCAGTTTATCTGGGGGAAGATTAAGGCGTTACGAGCAGTACTTC
-	TRBV11-2	TRBD2	TRBJ2-2	CASSLLRLAGVSGELFF	TGTGCCAGCAGCTTATTGCGGCTAGCGGGAGTTAGCGGGGAGCTGTTTTTT
few	TRBV29-1	-	TRBJ2-7	CSIRDYEQYF	TGCAGCATAAGAGACTACGAGCAGTACTTC
few	TRBV6-5	-	TRBJ1-1	CASSYRSGAFATAFF	TGTGCCAGCAGTTACAGGTCAGGGGCCTTTGCGACCGCTTTCTTT
-	TRBV2	-	TRBJ2-3	CASSDQGGDTQYF	TGTGCCAGCAGTGATCAGGGGGGTGATACGCAGTATTTT
many	TRBV28	-	TRBJ1-5	CASSLPPRRAYQPQHF	TGTGCCAGCAGTTTACCACCCCGGCGGGCCTACCAGCCCCAGCATTTT
few	TRBV10-3	TRBD2	TRBJ2-7	CAIREFQREDEQYF	TGTGCCATCCGAGAATTCCAGCGGGAGGACGAGCAGTACTTC
many	TRBV20-1	TRBD1	TRBJ2-7	CSAGSGTGGYEQYF	TGCAGTGCTGGATCCGGGACAGGGGGCTACGAGCAGTACTTC
-	TRBV20-1	-	TRBJ2-2	CSARDVLNTGELFF	TGCAGTGCTAGAGATGTGCTGAACACCGGGGAGCTGTTTTTT
few	TRBV6-1	-	TRBJ2-5	CASRGAAMGTQYF	TGTGCCAGCAGGGGGGCCGCCATGGGAACCCAGTACTTC
few	TRBV6-2/TRBV6-3	-	TRBJ1-4	CASTRRRSSNEKLFF	TGTGCCAGCACCCGACGGCGTTCGTCTAATGAAAAACTGTTTTTT
-	TRBV11-2	-	TRBJ2-1	CASSPLPGNEQFF	TGTGCCAGCAGCCCCCTCCCGGGGAATGAGCAGTTCTTC
many	TRBV6-1	-	TRBJ1-2	CASRPHAGQSYGYTF	TGTGCCAGCAGACCACACGCGGGGCAGAGCTATGGCTACACCTTC
many	TRBV20-1	TRBD2	TRBJ2-5	CSAPTSGRLETQYF	TGCAGTGCGCCGACTAGCGGGAGGTTAGAGACCCAGTACTTC
-	TRBV20-1	TRBD2	TRBJ2-1	CSARASSGRLNEQFF	TGCAGTGCTAGGGCGAGTAGCGGGAGGTTGAATGAGCAGTTCTTC
many	TRBV28	-	TRBJ2-7	CASSLAITYEQYF	TGTGCCAGCAGTTTAGCGATAACATACGAGCAGTACTTC
-	TRBV28	TRBD1	TRBJ2-4	CASSPENRGLGSIQYF	TGTGCCAGCAGTCCTGAGAACAGGGGGTTGGGTAGCATTCAGTACTTC
many	TRBV12-3/TRBV12-4	TRBD2	TRBJ2-7	CASRGDYMGEQYF	TGTGCCAGCAGGGGGGACTATATGGGCGAGCAGTACTTC
-	TRBV12-3/TRBV12-4	-	TRBJ1-4	CASKQSVWATNEKPFF	TGTGCCAGCAAACAATCGGTCTGGGCAACTAATGAAAAACCGTTTTTT
many	TRBV13	-	TRBJ1-4	CASSPRGFPEKLFF	TGTGCCAGCAGCCCCAGGGGATTTCCTGAAAAACTGTTTTTT
few	TRBV20-1	TRBD2	TRBJ2-5	CSAPHLAGGATQYF	TGCAGTGCCCCACACCTAGCGGGAGGGGCGACCCAGTACTTC
many	TRBV12-3/TRBV12-4	-	TRBJ1-1	CASSHRDILNTEAFF	TGTGCCAGCAGTCACCGGGACATTTTGAACACTGAAGCTTTCTTT
-	TRBV14	TRBD2	TRBJ2-1	CASSQVGLAENNEQFF	TGTGCCAGCAGCCAAGTAGGACTAGCGGAAAACAATGAGCAGTTCTTC
few	TRBV20-1	-	TRBJ1-1	CSARADLNTEAFF	TGCAGTGCCCGGGCCGATTTAAACACTGAAGCTTTCTTT
many	TRBV6-1	-	TRBJ2-4	CASSDWIKGSDIQYF	TGTGCCAGCAGTGATTGGATAAAGGGTAGCGACATTCAGTACTTC
-	TRBV5-6	TRBD2	TRBJ2-7	CASSPLAREVDYEQYF	TGTGCCAGCAGCCCCCTGGCCCGGGAGGTGGACTACGAGCAGTACTTC
many	TRBV6-1	TRBD1	TRBJ2-2	CASRSGQGTSGELFF	TGTGCCAGCAGATCGGGACAGGGGACGTCCGGGGAGCTGTTTTTT
-	TRBV24-1	-	TRBJ1-5	CATSEDAGSNQPQHF	TGTGCCACCAGTGAAGATGCTGGGAGCAATCAGCCCCAGCATTTT
-	TRBV29-1	-	TRBJ2-7	CSVVIANRYEQYF	TGCAGCGTTGTGATCGCTAATCGCTACGAGCAGTACTTC
-	TRBV29-1	-	TRBJ2-6	CSVEEGWAISGANVLTF	TGCAGCGTTGAAGAAGGATGGGCCATCTCTGGGGCCAACGTCCTGACTTTC
few	TRBV6-2/TRBV6-3	-	TRBJ1-5	CASRHDARPQHF	TGTGCCAGCAGGCATGATGCACGTCCCCAGCATTTT
-	TRBV6-1	-	TRBJ2-1	CASIRGATSYNEQFF	TGTGCCAGCATTAGAGGAGCTACAAGCTACAATGAGCAGTTCTTC
few	TRBV7-2	TRBD2	TRBJ2-1	CASSLGVLAGNEQFF	TGTGCCAGCAGCTTAGGTGTCCTAGCGGGGAATGAGCAGTTCTTC
-	TRBV20-1	TRBD1	TRBJ1-1	CSGNRGETEAFF	TGCAGTGGAAACAGGGGGGAGACTGAAGCTTTCTTT
few	TRBV28	TRBD2	TRBJ2-4	CASTPSGRAGLSF	TGTGCCAGCACCCCTAGCGGGAGGGCCGGGCTCTCCTTC
-	TRBV6-1	TRBD2	TRBJ2-1	CASSEVLAGGLYNEQFF	TGTGCCAGCAGTGAAGTACTAGCGGGAGGCTTATACAATGAGCAGTTCTTC
-	TRBV3-1	TRBD1	TRBJ1-1	CASSQYRGGTEAFF	TGTGCCAGCAGCCAGTACAGGGGGGGAACTGAAGCTTTCTTT
-	TRBV4-2	TRBD1	TRBJ1-2	CASSQNRGNYGYTF	TGTGCCAGCAGCCAAAACAGGGGAAACTATGGCTACACCTTC
-	TRBV20-1	TRBD2	TRBJ2-4	CSARGGGGKNIQYF	TGCAGTGCTAGAGGGGGCGGGGGTAAAAACATTCAGTACTTC
-	TRBV10-3	-	TRBJ1-2	CAISESIGINYGYTF	TGTGCCATCAGTGAGTCTATAGGGATTAACTATGGCTACACCTTC
-	TRBV19	-	TRBJ1-2	CASSPFGQGYGYTF	TGTGCCAGTAGTCCTTTCGGGCAGGGGTATGGCTACACCTTC
many	TRBV12-3/TRBV12-4	TRBD2	TRBJ2-5	CASSFRHWIGREWGETQYF	TGTGCCAGCAGTTTTAGGCACTGGATAGGGCGGGAGTGGGGAGAGACCCAGTACTTC
-	TRBV18	-	TRBJ1-1	CASSPTTGSEAFF	TGTGCCAGCTCACCGACGACGGGGAGTGAAGCTTTCTTT
many	TRBV28	-	TRBJ2-5	CASSLNRPTGETQYF	TGTGCCAGCAGTTTAAACAGGCCTACGGGGGAGACCCAGTACTTC
-	TRBV7-3	TRBD1	TRBJ2-7	CASSRRQGLEQYF	TGTGCCAGCAGCCGCAGACAGGGTTTGGAGCAGTACTTC
once	TRBV7-9	-	TRBJ2-7	CASSLRVGGPGEQYF	TGTGCCAGCAGCTTACGGGTCGGGGGCCCAGGCGAGCAGTACTTC
many	TRBV28	-	TRBJ1-4	CASSLDLLAKGLFF	TGTGCCAGCAGTTTAGATCTTTTAGCCAAAGGACTGTTTTTT
many	TRBV5-5	-	TRBJ1-1	CASSLSATEAFF	TGTGCCAGCAGCTTGAGCGCCACTGAAGCTTTCTTT